Below are 17 T cell receptor beta chains sequenced from a single sample in a study of glioma-infiltrating T cells (dated by TCRdb to 2016 to 2018). TCRdb lists the instrument as Illumina MiSeq. The iRepertoire nested amplicon-rescue multiplex PCR (arm-PCR) platform was used to amplify TCR alpha and beta CDR3 regions from RNA. TCRdb ran its own pipeline on the public reads, namely fastp trimming at Q25 and MiXCR clone calling, and kept in-frame beta chains. For every CDR3 protein sequence, its rows merge into one entry that carries the most common genes and DNA. Here the sample has about 190,000 distinct CDR3 sequences; approximately 30% occur a single time. The ten biggest clones cover roughly a fifth of the sample. Sample: glioma tissue, nonneoplastic brain tissue, or PBMCs (not recorded which). Source of these receptors: a human donor with low-grade glioma or glioblastoma, undergoing nonglioma brain surgery, or in good health (not recorded which).

This clonotype was observed at least ten times. This chain uses TRBV4-3 with TRBJ1-2; perhaps TRBD1 as D (5 bases). The CDR3 is 15 residues long. Between the trimmed V and J ends, which lost 2 bases and 4 bases, there was a span of 14 bases. Looked up from germline, CDR1 is LGHNA and CDR2 is YSLEER. The CDR3 bases are TGCGCCAGCAGCCAATCCCCGACAGACCCCTATGGCTACACCTTC. It is translated as CASSQSPTDPYGYTF.

This clonotype was seen many times. J is TRBJ2-7 and V is TRBV20-1, with D unresolved. Germline loops: CDR1 DFQATT, CDR2 SNEGSKA (reference sequence). The CDR3 sequence is 16 residues long. With 1 base removed from V and 0 bases from J, the gap between germline ends came to 16 bases. This chain's CDR3 is CSARAITTGSSYEQYF. CDR3 nucleotide sequence: TGCAGTGCTAGAGCCATTACGACTGGAAGCTCCTACGAGCAGTACTTC.

This clonotype showed up many times. The chain combines TRBV6-1 with TRBJ1-5; D is possibly TRBD1 (6 bases). V lost 5 bases to trimming and J lost 3 bases, with 14 bases between them. The CDR3 totals 15 residues. Germline CDR1 reads MNHNS; CDR2 reads SASEGT. The CDR3 protein is CASSMDSLYNQPQHF. In DNA form, the CDR3 reads TGTGCCAGCAGTATGGACAGTCTATACAATCAGCCCCAGCATTTT.

In its sample, this clonotype was seen many times. CDR3 region: CASSLEGLASSYNEQFF. The CDR3 DNA is TGTGCCAGCAGCTTAGAAGGATTAGCGAGCTCCTACAATGAGCAGTTCTTC. V gene TRBV7-2 combines with J gene TRBJ2-1, with D possibly TRBD2 on 5 matching bases. Germline V lookup: CDR1 SGHTA, CDR2 FQGNSA. V lost 1 base and J 0 bases, leaving 13 bases between the germline ends. CDR3 length: 17 amino acids.

This clonotype has a count of ten or more. The genes are TRBV3-1 and TRBJ2-2, with D possibly TRBD1 on 6 matching bases. Germline-derived CDR1 and CDR2 are LGHDT and YNNKEL (reference sequence). This CDR3 contains 14 residues. V was trimmed by 6 bases and J by 3 bases, leaving 11 bases between them. DNA of the CDR3: TGTGCCAGCAGGTACAGGGATGACACCGGGGAGCTGTTTTTT. Encoded protein: CASRYRDDTGELFF.

The chain links TRBV9 to TRBJ1-5; D gene unclear. The CDR3 loop spans 15 amino acids. Germline V lookup: CDR1 SGDLS, CDR2 YYNGEE. The V and J ends lost 0 bases and 7 bases respectively, with 14 bases between them. CDR3 coding DNA: TGTGCCAGCAGCGTAGATGGGAAAGGGTACCAGCCCCAGCATTTT. Amino acid sequence: CASSVDGKGYQPQHF.

In this sample, this clonotype turned up once. The V gene is TRBV7-9, the J gene TRBJ2-7, with 7 bases matching TRBD2. The CDR3 loop spans 15 amino acids. Germline CDR1 and CDR2: SEHNR and FQNEAQ (reference sequence). J lost 2 bases, V lost 2 bases, and 6 bases had no gene match. Written as DNA, the CDR3 is TGTGCCAGCAGCTTACGGGAGGAATTCACCTACGAGCAGTACTTC. Its translation is CASSLREEFTYEQYF. The full variable domain, rest sourced from reference TRBV7-9 and TRBJ2-7, is DTGVSQNPRHKITKRGQNVTFRCDPISEHNRLYWYRQTLGQGPEFLTYFQNEAQLEKSRLLSDRFSAERPKGSFSTLEIQRTEQGDSAMYLCASSLREEFTYEQYFGPGTRLTVT.

V usage is TRBV20-1 and J usage is TRBJ2-1; 8 bases are shared with TRBD1. This CDR3 is 14 amino acids long. Per germline, CDR1 DFQATT and CDR2 SNEGSKA (reference sequence). V was clipped by 3 bases and J by 7 bases; unmatched bases: 8. The CDR3 is CSARNWTGWNEQFF. For the CDR3, the DNA is TGCAGTGCTAGGAACTGGACAGGGTGGAATGAGCAGTTCTTC.

The V gene is TRBV30, the J gene TRBJ1-1; possibly TRBD1 for D (5 bases). The CDR3 spans 14 residues. Germline V gives CDR1 GTSNPN, CDR2 SVGIG (reference sequence). V shed 2 bases and J shed 1 base, with 11 bases lying between them. The chain's CDR3 is CAWSKGQGNTEAFF. The CDR3 coding sequence is TGTGCCTGGAGTAAAGGGCAGGGGAACACTGAAGCTTTCTTT.

This clonotype occurred many times. The CDR3 spells CSGLSGRWYNEQFF. CDR3 nucleotide sequence: TGCAGTGGGCTTAGCGGGAGGTGGTACAATGAGCAGTTCTTC. The rearrangement uses TRBV20-1 and TRBJ2-1; 10 bases align to TRBD2. Germline V gene sequence: CDR1 DFQATT, CDR2 SNEGSKA (reference sequence). J lost 4 bases, V lost 7 bases, and 7 bases had no gene match. The CDR3 contains 14 residues.

In this sample, this clonotype turned up many times. The CDR3 sequence is CASSSTNYGYTF. CDR3 coding DNA: TGCGCCAGCAGCTCTACCAACTATGGCTACACCTTC. The V call is TRBV5-1, the J call TRBJ1-2, with unresolved D. The CDR3 consists of 12 residues. V gave up 3 bases and J gave up 2 bases, with 5 bases separating them. Germline-derived CDR1 and CDR2 are SGHRS and YFSETQ. The full variable domain, in which reference TRBV5-1 and TRBJ1-2 provide the parts outside the CDR3, is KAGVTQTPRYLIKTRGQQVTLSCSPISGHRSVSWYQQTPGQGLQFLFEYFSETQRNKGNFPGRFSGRQFSNSRSEMNVSTLELGDSALYLCASSSTNYGYTFGSGTRLTVV.

Details on this clonotype: A read error may account for a junction end that differs from germline. This sequence joins TRBV5-1 and TRBJ1-1, with D maybe TRBD1 (5 bases). The CDR3 length is 13 residues. CDR1 SGHRS and CDR2 YFSETQ come from the germline V gene. CDR3 nucleotides: TGCGCCAACAGCTGTGGAGGGGAGACTGAAGCTTTCTTT. It is translated as CANSCGGETEAFF. Together with reference TRBV5-1 and TRBJ1-1, the CDR3 gives the full variable domain: KAGVTQTPRYLIKTRGQQVTLSCSPISGHRSVSWYQQTPGQGLQFLFEYFSETQRNKGNFPGRFSGRQFSNSRSEMNVSTLELGDSALYLCANSCGGETEAFFGQGTRLTVV.

The chain employs TRBV7-2 and TRBJ2-3; 7 nucleotides line up with TRBD1. The end of the DNA aligns better with TRBJ1-5, so the J call may be wrong. The CDR3 covers 18 residues. Germline CDR1 SGHTA, CDR2 FQGNSA. CDR3 DNA sequence: TGTGCCAGCAGCGCCAACCCCCAGGGGGTGATCGGGAGAGATACGCAGCATTTT. Amino acid sequence: CASSANPQGVIGRDTQHF.

This clonotype appeared many times. This rearrangement joins TRBV7-2 to TRBJ2-5, with a tentative D call TRBD1 (5 bases). With 3 bases removed from V and 4 bases from J, the gap between germline ends came to 9 bases. The CDR3 length is 13 residues. Germline loops: CDR1 SGHTA, CDR2 FQGNSA. CDR3 sequence reads: CASSFPGRETQYF. CDR3 coding DNA: TGTGCCAGCAGCTTCCCAGGGCGAGAGACCCAGTACTTC.

This clonotype was seen many times. This chain uses TRBV20-1 with TRBJ2-3; 7 nucleotides align to TRBD1. This CDR3 is 12 amino acids long. Per the germline V gene, CDR1 is DFQATT and CDR2 is SNEGSKA (reference sequence). This chain's CDR3 is CSPGQNVDTQYF. Here the CDR3 DNA reads TGCAGCCCGGGACAGAACGTCGATACGCAGTATTTT.

A remark on this clonotype: At one end, the junction sequence differs from germline, possibly due to a read error. The chain carries TRBV7-9 and TRBJ1-6, with TRBD1 identical over 8 bases. This CDR3 is 14 amino acids long. Germline assignment: CDR1 SEHNR and CDR2 FQNEAQ (reference sequence). In DNA form, the CDR3 reads TGTGCCAGCAGCGGACAGGGCAATAGTTCAACCCTCCACTTT. Translating gives CASSGQGNSSTLHF. The full variable domain, rest sourced from reference TRBV7-9 and TRBJ1-6, is DTGVSQNPRHKITKRGQNVTFRCDPISEHNRLYWYRQTLGQGPEFLTYFQNEAQLEKSRLLSDRFSAERPKGSFSTLEIQRTEQGDSAMYLCASSGQGNSSTLHFGNGTRLTVT.

This clonotype was counted at least ten times. This chain links TRBV18 with TRBJ2-1, with 8 positions matching TRBD2. CDR3 length: 14 amino acids. Germline V gene sequence: CDR1 KGHSH, CDR2 LQKENI. Trimming at V came to 0 bases and at J to 5 bases, leaving 0 bases not matched to a gene. CDR3 residues: CASSPPAGDNEQFF. CDR3 DNA: TGTGCCAGCTCACCACCAGCGGGGGACAATGAGCAGTTCTTC. Full variable domain (rest looked up from reference TRBV18 and TRBJ2-1): NAGVMQNPRHLVRRRGQEARLRCSPMKGHSHVYWYRQLPEEGLKFMVYLQKENIIDESGMPKERFSAEFPKEGPSILRIQQVVRGDSAAYFCASSPPAGDNEQFFGPGTRLTVL.